This is a list of T cell receptor beta chains from one sample in a study of CD8+ T cells in alopecia areata. The repertoire was sequenced with immunoSEQ multiplex PCR; TCRdb's copy has only in-frame clones and lacks some. The data hold some 160,000 clones, with roughly 65% observed a single time. Sequenced material: CD4+ T cells sorted from blood, taken at week 4, from a patient treated with tofacitinib. These receptors were obtained from a human donor with alopecia areata. Both conserved end residues are part of each CDR3. A D gene is named only where the DNA matches it firmly. Size is stated for part of the rows, as once, few or many counts, or as a class when the clone is expanded.

V gene	J gene	clone size	D gene	CDR3 DNA	CDR3 protein
TRBV4-3	TRBJ1-4	.	.	TGCGCCAGCAGCCAACCCAATTGGGGCCCTGCGATAAATGAAAAACTGTTTTTT	CASSQPNWGPAINEKLFF
TRBV30	TRBJ2-5	.	TRBD2	TGTGCCTGGAGCCTACTAGCGGGCCTACAAGAGACCCAGTACTTC	CAWSLLAGLQETQYF
TRBV29-1	TRBJ2-1	few	.	TGCAGCGTTGAAATAGGCAATGAGCAGTTCTTC	CSVEIGNEQFF
TRBV27	TRBJ2-7	.	.	TGTGCCAGCAGGTCTAAAGATAAGAGCTCCTACGAGCAGTACTTC	CASRSKDKSSYEQYF
TRBV13	TRBJ2-7	.	.	TGTGCCAGCAGCTTAATAGCGGCTCACTACGAGCAGTACTTC	CASSLIAAHYEQYF
TRBV6-5	TRBJ2-6	.	.	TGTGCCAGCAGTTACTCAGGTTCCGGGGCCAACGTCCTGACTTTC	CASSYSGSGANVLTF
TRBV27	TRBJ1-6	.	.	TGTGCCAGCAGCAAACAGGGTGGCGGTTCACCCCTCCACTTT	CASSKQGGGSPLHF
TRBV5-1	TRBJ1-2	.	.	TGCGCCAGCAGCTCCTACTCTCCGGACAGTTCCTATGGCTACACCTTC	CASSSYSPDSSYGYTF
TRBV18	TRBJ1-2	.	TRBD1	TGTGCCAGCTCCAGGGGGCCATATGGCTACACCTTC	CASSRGPYGYTF
TRBV5-6	TRBJ1-5	few	.	TGTGCCAGCAGCCCAGGGGCCGGGTACAATCAGCCCCAGCATTTT	CASSPGAGYNQPQHF
TRBV30	TRBJ1-1	.	.	TGTGCCTGGAGTATCGCCCCGGGCACTGAAGCTTTCTTT	CAWSIAPGTEAFF
TRBV19	TRBJ1-5	.	.	TGTGCCAGTACGGACAAGGTGAGGGGTCAGCCCCAGCATTTT	CASTDKVRGQPQHF
TRBV30	TRBJ1-4	.	.	TGTGCCTGGAGACTGGGGTCAACTAATGAAAAACTGTTTTTT	CAWRLGSTNEKLFF
TRBV12-5	TRBJ2-7	.	TRBD1	TGTGCTAGTGGTTTGGTTATCGGCGGACAGGGGGCCTACGAGCAGTACTTC	CASGLVIGGQGAYEQYF
TRBV6-6	TRBJ2-5	few	.	TGTGCCAGCAGTTTCCAAGAGACCCAGTACTTC	CASSFQETQYF
TRBV2	TRBJ2-3	.	TRBD1	TGTGCCAGCAGTGAAGGGGGACAGGGGTGGACAGATACGCAGTATTTT	CASSEGGQGWTDTQYF
TRBV20-1	TRBJ2-7	.	.	TGCAGTGCTTATGTCGCGAACGAGCAGTACTTC	CSAYVANEQYF
TRBV9	TRBJ2-7	.	.	TGTGCCAGCAGCGTAGAGATCGAGAACTACGAGCAGTACTTC	CASSVEIENYEQYF
TRBV2	TRBJ2-3	.	.	TGTGCCAGCAGTGGACTAGTCCACGGGGATACGCAGTATTTT	CASSGLVHGDTQYF
TRBV6-5	TRBJ2-7	.	.	TGTGCCAGCAGCCAGGGGAGCGAGCAGTACTTC	CASSQGSEQYF
TRBV5-1	TRBJ2-1	few	TRBD2	TGCGCCAGCAGCTTGGGACTAGCGGACTACAATGAGCAGTTCTTC	CASSLGLADYNEQFF
TRBV29-1	TRBJ1-1	.	.	TGCAGCGTGGCCCAGGATGGGAACACTGAAGCTTTCTTT	CSVAQDGNTEAFF
TRBV5-1	TRBJ2-3	.	.	TGCGCCAGCAGCGGGCTAGCGATTAGCACAGATACGCAGTATTTT	CASSGLAISTDTQYF
TRBV27	TRBJ1-1	.	.	TGTGCCAGCAGTTCGAGGACGGTGAACACTGAAGCTTTCTTT	CASSSRTVNTEAFF